This T cell receptor beta chain was retrieved from a study of shared clonotypes between healthy human individuals. Positively selected for CCR7, the CD45RO-negative cells used as naive CD8 cells excluded terminally differentiated effector memory CD45RA+ cells. Profiled with immunoSEQ multiplex PCR; TCRdb holds only in-frame clones, not every one. The sample consists of about 1.9 million clones, over 85% of them appearing once. This clone showed up just a few times. The sample carries other DNA sequences with the same CDR3. CDR3 length equals 14 residues. Per germline, CDR1 MGHRA and CDR2 YSYEKL. Trimming removed 1 base at V and 2 bases at J, with 6 bases between.

The clonotype originates from a man younger than 30 in good health. Some clones in this sample may be carry-over from other donors' samples. Sequences were obtained from naive CD8+ T cells from PBMCs. The chain carries TRBV4-1 and TRBJ1-5; D gene ambiguous. The CDR3, as DNA: TGCGCCAGCAGCCAAGGTTCGGGCAATCAGCCCCAGCATTTT. This translates into CASSQGSGNQPQHF.